The 16 T cell receptor beta chains listed next were all sequenced from one sample in a study of CD8 T cells in ankylosing spondylitis. Study-wide findings and caveats: Apparently characteristic of ankylosing spondylitis blood was a TCR beta motif (under ten highly homologous variants).

TCRdb re-derived calls from the 5' RACE reads in MiXCR, one entry per CDR3 protein. The sample has fewer than 400,000 distinct CDR3 sequences; less than 9.5% are singletons. No antigens are known for them. The sample consisted of blood, either unsorted or a sorted T cell fraction (not recorded which). Receptors were obtained from a male donor with ankylosing spondylitis.

The V call is TRBV5-1, the J call TRBJ2-7; 12 nucleotides match TRBD1. CDR3 length: 15 residues. CDR1 is SGHRS, CDR2 YFSETQ, per germline. With 1 base clipped from V and 5 bases from J, the junction kept 4 bases outside the gene matches. The CDR3, as DNA: TGCGCCAGCAGCTTGCTGCGGGACAGGGGGCACGAGCAGTACTTC. Translation: CASSLLRDRGHEQYF. The whole variable domain, filled in from reference TRBV5-1 and TRBJ2-7, reads KAGVTQTPRYLIKTRGQQVTLSCSPISGHRSVSWYQQTPGQGLQFLFEYFSETQRNKGNFPGRFSGRQFSNSRSEMNVSTLELGDSALYLCASSLLRDRGHEQYFGPGTRLTVT.

As concerns this clonotype: A read error may be the cause here, since a much bigger clone is one base away. The chain employs TRBV29-1 and TRBJ2-1, with a weak D call TRBD2 (6 bases). CDR1 and CDR2 from the germline V gene are SQVTM and ANQGSEA. CDR3 length equals 16 residues. The CDR3 coding sequence is TGCAGCGTAGAGTTTCTAGCGCGTACCCATTACATTGAGCAGTTCTTC. This gives the protein CSVEFLARTHYIEQFF.

The chain carries TRBV12-3 or TRBV12-4 and TRBJ2-3, with D tentatively TRBD2 (5 bases). V lost 8 bases and J lost 3, with 12 bases in between. The CDR3 has 13 residues. The CDR3 DNA is TGTGCCAGCTGGGGAGAGGTGACAGATACGCAGTATTTT. It yields the protein CASWGEVTDTQYF.

This clonotype showed up many times. The gene calls are TRBV5-1 and TRBJ1-5, with D maybe TRBD1 (6 bases). V dropped 4 bases and J dropped 1 base, with 12 bases sitting between them. This CDR3 has 15 residues. Germline loops: CDR1 SGHRS, CDR2 YFSETQ. CDR3 amino acids: CASSRTGYSNQPQHF. CDR3 coding DNA: TGCGCCAGCAGCCGCACAGGGTACAGCAATCAGCCCCAGCATTTT. The whole variable domain, filled in from reference TRBV5-1 and TRBJ1-5, reads KAGVTQTPRYLIKTRGQQVTLSCSPISGHRSVSWYQQTPGQGLQFLFEYFSETQRNKGNFPGRFSGRQFSNSRSEMNVSTLELGDSALYLCASSRTGYSNQPQHFGDGTRLSIL.

This clonotype was seen many times. V and J are TRBV7-2 and TRBJ2-1, with a tentative D call TRBD1 (6 bases). The germline V and J ends were trimmed by 4 bases and 4 bases, with 14 bases remaining between them. This CDR3 comprises 15 residues. Germline V gene data show CDR1 as SGHTA and CDR2 as FQGNSA. The CDR3 reads CASSSQGTEYNEQFF. The CDR3 region has the DNA TGTGCCAGCAGCTCCCAGGGGACGGAATACAATGAGCAGTTCTTC.

The V and J genes are TRBV25-1 and TRBJ2-5, with D unclear. Per the germline V gene, CDR1 is MGHDK and CDR2 is SYGVNS. This CDR3 has 14 residues. V was cut by 3 bases and J by 3 bases, with 11 bases left in between. The CDR3 reads CASSDRLREETQYF. In DNA form, the CDR3 reads TGTGCCAGCAGTGATCGGCTTCGGGAAGAGACCCAGTACTTC.

This clonotype occurred many times. The genes are TRBV24-1 and TRBJ2-1; 8 positions match TRBD1. CDR3 length: 14 amino acids. V shed 5 bases, J shed 8 bases, and the junction held 7 bases outside the gene matches. The germline gives CDR1 KGHDR, CDR2 SFDVKD. The CDR3 sequence is CATSAGTGLDEQFF. The CDR3 DNA reads TGTGCCACCAGTGCCGGGACAGGTCTCGATGAGCAGTTCTTC.

This clonotype was counted at least ten times. DNA for the CDR3: TGCGCCAGCAGCAGCGGGGGGGGAGAGACCCAGTACTTC. It translates to CASSSGGGETQYF. The V gene is TRBV5-1, the J gene TRBJ2-5, with 10 bases matching TRBD2. The CDR3 loop spans 13 amino acids. The trim removed 4 bases at V and 4 bases at J, leaving 1 base unmatched. Germline loops: CDR1 SGHRS, CDR2 YFSETQ.

The table lists this clonotype with many counts. V and J are TRBV29-1 and TRBJ2-1; 7 bases are shared with TRBD2. With 4 bases clipped from V and 0 bases from J, the junction kept 9 bases outside the gene matches. CDR3 size: 16 residues. Germline V gene data show CDR1 as SQVTM and CDR2 as ANQGSEA. The CDR3 sequence: CSVAGSGASSYNEQFF. Here the CDR3 DNA reads TGCAGCGTTGCGGGGAGCGGGGCGAGCTCCTACAATGAGCAGTTCTTC.

This clonotype was counted only a few times. The chain is built from TRBV5-5 and TRBJ1-6, with a possible D match to TRBD1 (6 bases). Germline-derived CDR1 and CDR2 are SGHKS and YYEKEE (reference sequence). Deletions cut 4 bases from V and 6 bases from J, with 17 bases between. This CDR3 region has 16 residues. CDR3 loop: CASSLRTAASNSPLHF. Written as DNA, the CDR3 is TGTGCCAGCAGCCTCAGGACAGCGGCATCTAATTCACCCCTCCACTTT.

This clonotype was seen at least ten times. This chain uses TRBV9 with TRBJ1-5; D ambiguous. The germline V and J ends were trimmed by 4 bases and 2 bases, with 10 bases remaining between them. Germline V gives CDR1 SGDLS, CDR2 YYNGEE. This CDR3 is 14 amino acids long. In DNA, the CDR3 is TGTGCCAGCAGCTCAGCCGGGGGCAATCAGCCCCAGCATTTT. Translation gives CASSSAGGNQPQHF.

In its sample, this clonotype was seen a few times. V and J are TRBV9 and TRBJ2-7; 11 nucleotides agree with TRBD2. V dropped 7 bases and J dropped 7; count of bases not matched to a gene: 10. There are 14 residues in the CDR3. Germline lookup yields CDR1 SGDLS and CDR2 YYNGEE. CDR3 coding DNA: TGTGCCAGCGGCCTACTAGCGGGAGAGGTAGAGCAGTACTTC. Amino acid sequence: CASGLLAGEVEQYF.

The V gene is TRBV19, the J gene TRBJ1-3; no clear D gene. There are 14 residues in the CDR3. Germline lookup yields CDR1 LNHDA and CDR2 SQIVND (reference sequence). Trimming pared 3 bases from V and 2 bases from J, leaving 8 bases between. The CDR3 nucleotides are TGTGCCAGTAGTATCGGCGGCCCTGGAAACACCATATATTTT. It encodes CASSIGGPGNTIYF.

This clonotype was detected only a few times. The chain employs TRBV6-5 and TRBJ1-1; D not resolved. CDR1 MNHEY and CDR2 SVGAGI come from the germline V gene. The ends were cut back, 2 bases at V and 5 bases at J, with 12 bases in the middle. This CDR3 is built from 14 residues. The CDR3 sequence is CASSYGHSRTEAFF. Written as DNA, the CDR3 is TGTGCCAGCAGTTACGGCCATTCGAGGACTGAAGCTTTCTTT.

Worth noting for this clonotype: This clone may be a read error of a much larger clone one base away. The chain has TRBV7-9 and TRBJ2-7; the D gene is possibly TRBD1 (5 bases). Trimming pared 2 bases from V and 0 bases from J, leaving 11 bases between. This CDR3 has 15 residues. CDR1 is SEHNR and CDR2 is FQNEAQ in the germline V gene (reference sequence). CDR3: CASSLPIRDSYEQYF. The CDR3 nucleotides read TGTGCCAGCAGCTTACCGATCAGGGACTCCTACGAGCAGTACTTC.

This sequence joins TRBV7-3 and TRBJ2-6; 7 bases line up with TRBD2. This CDR3 is built from 18 residues. From germline, CDR1 is SGHTA and CDR2 FQGTGA. V lost 2 bases to trimming and J lost 0 bases; unmatched junction nucleotides: 7. The CDR3 sequence: CASSLGVGGSSGANVLTF. CDR3 DNA sequence: TGTGCCAGCAGCTTAGGTGTGGGGGGGAGCTCTGGGGCCAACGTCCTGACTTTC.